Listed below are T cell receptor beta chains from one sample, sequenced in a study of blood T cells in healthy people across ages. TCRdb re-called the 5' RACE reads through MiXCR, storing one row per CDR3 protein. The sample contains roughly 1,300,000 distinct CDR3 sequences, 55% to 75% of which appear only once. Sequenced material: blood. Source of these receptors: a man younger than 30 in good health. CDR3s include the opening cysteine and the closing phenylalanine or tryptophan. The D gene is left open where the match is weak. Clone sizes are given selectively: once, few, many, or a class where the clone is expanded.

v_gene: TRBV7-9; d_gene: TRBD1; abundance: .; j_gene: TRBJ2-7; CDR3nt: TGTGCCAGCAGCTTAGTGAAGGACAGGGGACAGCTGAGCTCCTACGAGCAGTACTTC; CDR3aa: CASSLVKDRGQLSSYEQYF
v_gene: TRBV28; d_gene: .; abundance: .; j_gene: TRBJ1-2; CDR3nt: TGTGCCAACAGTTTCGGCCCTAGGGGGATAGACGGCTACACCTTC; CDR3aa: CANSFGPRGIDGYTF
v_gene: TRBV4-1; d_gene: .; abundance: .; j_gene: TRBJ2-5; CDR3nt: TGCGCCAGCAGCCAACGAGCAGGGCGGGTTGGGGAGACCCAGTACTTC; CDR3aa: CASSQRAGRVGETQYF
v_gene: TRBV30; d_gene: .; abundance: .; j_gene: TRBJ1-2; CDR3nt: TGTGCCTGGAGGCCAGGGCCTGCGATAGAAGGCTACACCTTC; CDR3aa: CAWRPGPAIEGYTF
v_gene: TRBV9; d_gene: .; abundance: many; j_gene: TRBJ2-1; CDR3nt: TGTGCCAGCAGCCCCGGCTCCTACAATGAGCAGTTCTTC; CDR3aa: CASSPGSYNEQFF
v_gene: TRBV5-6; d_gene: .; abundance: .; j_gene: TRBJ1-5; CDR3nt: TGTGCCAGCAGCTACGGACAGTTTAGCAATCAGCCCCAGCATTTT; CDR3aa: CASSYGQFSNQPQHF
v_gene: TRBV29-1; d_gene: TRBD1; abundance: .; j_gene: TRBJ1-1; CDR3nt: TGCAGCGTAGGACAGGGGGCGGACACTGAAGCTTTCTTT; CDR3aa: CSVGQGADTEAFF
v_gene: TRBV6-6; d_gene: .; abundance: .; j_gene: TRBJ1-1; CDR3nt: TGTGCCAGCAGTTACAGGGGGGCGTCAGACGCTTTCTTT; CDR3aa: CASSYRGASDAFF
v_gene: TRBV6-5; d_gene: TRBD2; abundance: .; j_gene: TRBJ2-7; CDR3nt: TGTGCCAGCAGTTACGGGGGGGTTTACGAGCAGTACTTC; CDR3aa: CASSYGGVYEQYF
v_gene: TRBV12-3/TRBV12-4; d_gene: .; abundance: few; j_gene: TRBJ1-5; CDR3nt: TGTGCCAGCACCACAGGGCGTAGCAATCAGCCCCAGCATTTT; CDR3aa: CASTTGRSNQPQHF
v_gene: TRBV4-1; d_gene: .; abundance: few; j_gene: TRBJ1-4; CDR3nt: TGCGCCAGCAACCAAGTTGGGAGGCAGCGTAATGAAAAACTGTTTTTT; CDR3aa: CASNQVGRQRNEKLFF
v_gene: TRBV20-1; d_gene: .; abundance: once; j_gene: TRBJ2-7; CDR3nt: TGCAGTGCTAGAGATCAGGCAGGGATCTCCTACGAGCAGTACTTC; CDR3aa: CSARDQAGISYEQYF
v_gene: TRBV5-1; d_gene: TRBD2; abundance: .; j_gene: TRBJ2-3; CDR3nt: TGCGCCAGCAGCTTCCTAGCGGGGCACACAGATACGCAGTATTTT; CDR3aa: CASSFLAGHTDTQYF
v_gene: TRBV6-5; d_gene: TRBD1; abundance: .; j_gene: TRBJ2-2; CDR3nt: TGTGCCAGCAGTGTAACAGGGGGGCGGGAGCTGTTTTTT; CDR3aa: CASSVTGGRELFF
v_gene: TRBV20-1; d_gene: TRBD2; abundance: .; j_gene: TRBJ2-7; CDR3nt: TGCAGTGCTGAAGCGGGACCCTACGAGCAGTACTTC; CDR3aa: CSAEAGPYEQYF
v_gene: TRBV7-9; d_gene: TRBD1; abundance: .; j_gene: TRBJ2-5; CDR3nt: TGTGCCCGCAGTACGAAGACAGGGGTCCAGACCCAGTACTTC; CDR3aa: CARSTKTGVQTQYF
v_gene: TRBV7-9; d_gene: .; abundance: .; j_gene: TRBJ1-2; CDR3nt: TGTACCAGCAGCTTATTACGACGGGGCATGGACTATGGCTACACCTTC; CDR3aa: CTSSLLRRGMDYGYTF
v_gene: TRBV12-3/TRBV12-4; d_gene: TRBD1; abundance: many; j_gene: TRBJ2-7; CDR3nt: TGTGCCAGCAGTCTGGGACAGGGGGGGGCCTACGAGCAGTACTTC; CDR3aa: CASSLGQGGAYEQYF
v_gene: TRBV6-2/TRBV6-3; d_gene: TRBD2; abundance: .; j_gene: TRBJ2-1; CDR3nt: TGTGCCAGCAGTTACCTCTGGGTGCGCGGGAGGGCCAATGAGCAGTTCTTC; CDR3aa: CASSYLWVRGRANEQFF
v_gene: TRBV12-3/TRBV12-4; d_gene: .; abundance: .; j_gene: TRBJ1-1; CDR3nt: TGTGCCAGCAGCTCAAGGGGCACTGAAGCTTTCTTT; CDR3aa: CASSSRGTEAFF
v_gene: TRBV30; d_gene: .; abundance: .; j_gene: TRBJ1-1; CDR3nt: TGTGGGGGCGGGCGACTGAACACTGAAGCTTTCTTT; CDR3aa: CGGGRLNTEAFF
v_gene: TRBV5-1; d_gene: .; abundance: .; j_gene: TRBJ1-3; CDR3nt: TGCGCCAGCAGCTTGAACAGCCCCTCTGGAAACACCATATATTTT; CDR3aa: CASSLNSPSGNTIYF
v_gene: TRBV20-1; d_gene: TRBD2; abundance: .; j_gene: TRBJ2-7; CDR3nt: TGCAGTGCTTCCACGACTAGCGGGAGGATAGGGGAGCAGTACTTC; CDR3aa: CSASTTSGRIGEQYF
v_gene: TRBV5-1; d_gene: .; abundance: .; j_gene: TRBJ1-4; CDR3nt: TGCGCCAGCAGCTTGGGCAGTTATAATGAAAAACTGTTTTTT; CDR3aa: CASSLGSYNEKLFF
v_gene: TRBV7-9; d_gene: TRBD2; abundance: few; j_gene: TRBJ2-7; CDR3nt: TGTGCCAGTTCTAGCGGCCTAACCTACGAGCAGTACTTC; CDR3aa: CASSSGLTYEQYF
v_gene: TRBV4-1; d_gene: TRBD2; abundance: few; j_gene: TRBJ2-1; CDR3nt: TGCGCCAGCAGCCACTGGACTAGCGGGAAGGATGAGCAGTTCTTC; CDR3aa: CASSHWTSGKDEQFF
v_gene: TRBV20-1; d_gene: TRBD2; abundance: .; j_gene: TRBJ2-1; CDR3nt: TGCAGTGCCCCGGGACTAGCGACCGACCATCCCAATGAGCAGTTCTTC; CDR3aa: CSAPGLATDHPNEQFF
v_gene: TRBV7-2; d_gene: .; abundance: .; j_gene: TRBJ2-5; CDR3nt: TGTGCCAGCAGCTTAAGTCCGTTCGGATTGTTACAAGAGACCCAGTACTTC; CDR3aa: CASSLSPFGLLQETQYF
v_gene: TRBV6-2/TRBV6-3; d_gene: TRBD1; abundance: .; j_gene: TRBJ2-7; CDR3nt: TGTGCCAGCAGCAGGGGACAGGGGTTAGACTACGAGCAGTACTTC; CDR3aa: CASSRGQGLDYEQYF